Detailed here is one T cell receptor beta chain. CDR3 size: 15 residues. Germline V CDR1 and CDR2: DFQATT, SNEGSKA (reference sequence). With 7 bases removed from V and 5 bases from J, the gap between germline ends came to 21 bases. Original processing methods: Clinicopathological groups differed in CDR3, with these differences serving to build a distant-metastasis classifier for papillary thyroid cancer. MiXCR was used by TCRdb to re-call the PCR reads. None of the V and J calls come from the authors' own analysis; TCRdb made them. The top ten clones hold approximately 24% of a sample with fewer than 8,500 clones, under 20% of them seen once. These data originate in a study of metastatic and nonmetastatic thyroid tumors. Study details: The comparison covered peripheral blood and tumor or nodule tissue in malignant and benign thyroid patients.

All patients were untreated before thyroid surgery. V usage is TRBV20-1 and J usage is TRBJ1-5, with D maybe TRBD1 (5 bases). The sequence came from a male donor with papillary thyroid cancer or a benign thyroid nodule (not recorded which). Some clones in this sample may be carry-over from other donors' samples. Source material: adjacent normal tissue. The CDR3 sequence is CSGKHGAAMDQPQHF. CDR3 in DNA: TGCAGTGGTAAACATGGGGCGGCGATGGATCAGCCCCAGCATTTT.